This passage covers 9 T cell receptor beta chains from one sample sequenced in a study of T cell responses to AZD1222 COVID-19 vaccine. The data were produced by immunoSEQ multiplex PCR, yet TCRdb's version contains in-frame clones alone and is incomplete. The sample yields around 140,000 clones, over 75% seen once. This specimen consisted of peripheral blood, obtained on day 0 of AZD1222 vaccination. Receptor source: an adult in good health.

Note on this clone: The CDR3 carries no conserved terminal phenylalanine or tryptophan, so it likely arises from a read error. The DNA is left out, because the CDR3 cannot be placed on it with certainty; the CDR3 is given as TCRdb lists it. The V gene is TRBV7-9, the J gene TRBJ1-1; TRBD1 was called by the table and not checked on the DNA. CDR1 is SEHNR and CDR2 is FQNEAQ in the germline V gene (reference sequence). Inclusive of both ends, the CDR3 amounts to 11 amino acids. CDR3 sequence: CASSVYAGQTI.

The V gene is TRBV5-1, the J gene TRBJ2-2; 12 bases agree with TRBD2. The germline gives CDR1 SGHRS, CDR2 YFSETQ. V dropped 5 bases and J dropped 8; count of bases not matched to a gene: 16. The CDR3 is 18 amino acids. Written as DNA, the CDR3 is TGCGCCAGCAGTAGACTAGCGGGGGCCTTATTGGCATCGGGGGAGCTGTTTTTT. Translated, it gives CASSRLAGALLASGELFF.

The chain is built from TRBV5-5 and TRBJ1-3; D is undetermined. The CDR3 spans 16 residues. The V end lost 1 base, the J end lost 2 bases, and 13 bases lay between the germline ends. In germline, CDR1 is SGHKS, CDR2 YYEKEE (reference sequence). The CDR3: CASSLLLTTAGNTIYF. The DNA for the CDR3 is TGTGCCAGCAGCTTGTTGTTGACGACGGCTGGAAACACCATATATTTT.

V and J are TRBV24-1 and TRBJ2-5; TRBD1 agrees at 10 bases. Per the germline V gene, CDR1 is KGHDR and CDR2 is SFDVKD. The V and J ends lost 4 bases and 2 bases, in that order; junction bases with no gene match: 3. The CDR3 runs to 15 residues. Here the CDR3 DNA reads TGTGCCACCAGTGACTGGACAGGGGGGCAAGAGACCCAGTACTTC. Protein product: CATSDWTGGQETQYF.

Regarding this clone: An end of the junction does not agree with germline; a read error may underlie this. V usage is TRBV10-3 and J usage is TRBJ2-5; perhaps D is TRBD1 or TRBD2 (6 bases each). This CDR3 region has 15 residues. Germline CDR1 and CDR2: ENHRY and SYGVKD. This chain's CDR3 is CAIRESGGYQETQYF. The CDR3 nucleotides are TGTGCCATCAGGGAGTCCGGGGGCTACCAAGAGACCCAGTACTTC.

CDR3 region: CASSPTGVNTEAFF. CDR3 in DNA: TGTGCCAGCAGCCCGACAGGGGTGAACACTGAAGCTTTCTTT. The V call is TRBV6-5, the J call TRBJ1-1; 8 positions agree with TRBD1. Looked up from germline, CDR1 is MNHEY and CDR2 is SVGAGI. The CDR3 covers 14 residues. V shed 6 bases and J 0 bases; nucleotides not matched to a gene: 3.

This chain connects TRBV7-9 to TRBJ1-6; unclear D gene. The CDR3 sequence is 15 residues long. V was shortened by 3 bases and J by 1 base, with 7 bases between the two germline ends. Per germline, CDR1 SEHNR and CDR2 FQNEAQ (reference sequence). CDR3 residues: CASSFPRSYNSPLHF. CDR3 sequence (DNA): TGTGCCAGCAGCTTCCCCAGGTCCTATAATTCACCCCTCCACTTT.

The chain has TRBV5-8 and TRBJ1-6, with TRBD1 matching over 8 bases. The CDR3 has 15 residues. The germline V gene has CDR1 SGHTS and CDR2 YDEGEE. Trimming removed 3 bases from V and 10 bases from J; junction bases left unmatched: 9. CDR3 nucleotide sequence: TGTGCCAGCAGCTATGACAGGGGAAAAGGATCACCCCTCCACTTT. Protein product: CASSYDRGKGSPLHF.

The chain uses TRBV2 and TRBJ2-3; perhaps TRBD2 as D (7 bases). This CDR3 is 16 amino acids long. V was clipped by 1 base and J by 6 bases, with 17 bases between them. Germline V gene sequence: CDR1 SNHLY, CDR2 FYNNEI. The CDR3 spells CASSEDFVGGADTQYF. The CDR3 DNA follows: TGTGCCAGCAGTGAAGATTTTGTGGGGGGGGCCGATACGCAGTATTTT.